This T cell receptor (beta chain) was documented in a study of blood T cell repertoires in COVID-19. Study context: COVID-19 samples, acute and convalescent, were from the United States, Italy and Spain.

This CDR3 spans 15 amino acids. The trim removed 3 bases at V and 5 bases at J, leaving 7 bases unmatched. In germline, CDR1 is KGHDR, CDR2 SFDVKD. Original handling: Estimation of nucleated cell counts was performed using reference gene primer amplification. Assay used: immunoSEQ multiplex PCR; TCRdb lists only in-frame clones, some missing. The DNA was the basis for D and trimming; V, J and clone size are from that table. The data contain about 200,000 clones, more than 80% of them singletons. The source material was peripheral blood. The origin of this receptor is a man aged 50 or older with acute or convalescent COVID-19. The rearrangement uses TRBV24-1 and TRBJ2-5, with 8 bases fitting TRBD1. The CDR3 DNA reads TGTGCCACCAGTGATCCGACAGGGGCGGGCGAGACCCAGTACTTC. It translates to CATSDPTGAGETQYF.